One T cell receptor (beta chain) is described in this entry. The target antigen is unknown. The CDR3 covers 13 residues. The V end was cut by 1 base, the J end by 5 bases, with 9 bases between. CDR1 SEHNR and CDR2 FQNEAQ come from the germline V gene (reference sequence). TCRdb passed the PCR reads through MiXCR, listing each CDR3 protein once. This sample has hundreds of thousands of distinct CDR3 sequences, with 20% to 25% found just once. The source of the sample is a study of molecular identifiers for immune sequencing clone quantification. About the research overall: Naive CD8 RNA (roughly 20,000 or 100,000 cells) was divided into five aliquots, with four sequenced. General study results and limits: Even with some 990,000 naive cells present, spiked Jurkat TCR RNA from one cell was reportedly detectable. Highly expanded clones may be undercounted when identical TCR molecules share barcodes.

The sample was naive CD8+ T cells from blood, with Jurkat cell RNA spiked in. Stated subset: FACS-sorted CD8+CD4-CCR7+CD45RA+ naive T cells. The TCR comes from a human donor in good health. Some libraries in this study had Jurkat cell RNA spiked in. This chain joins TRBV7-9 and TRBJ2-7; D call uncertain. CDR3 DNA sequence: TGTGCCAGCAGCTTAGTGTGGTCCGACGAGCAGTACTTC. This gives the protein CASSLVWSDEQYF.